What follows are 25 T cell receptor beta chains derived from one specimen sequenced in a study of graft-versus-host responses after intestinal transplantation. TCRdb's table, derived via immunoSEQ multiplex PCR, lists solely in-frame clones and lacks some. The sample consists of about 97,000 clones, 90% of them appearing once. The material sequenced was PBMCs, taken 450 to 480 days after intestinal transplant. All receptors come from a human patient who received an intestinal transplant, so some T cells may come from the graft donor.

This chain joins TRBV5-4 and TRBJ1-2; 7 positions agree with TRBD1. This CDR3 contains 14 residues. Germline CDR1 reads SGHNT; CDR2 reads YYREEE (reference sequence). J was trimmed by 5 bases and V by 1 base; bases with no gene match: 5. The CDR3 nucleotides read TGTGCCAGCAGCTTGATGGGGACAGCTTATGGCTACACCTTC. It is translated as CASSLMGTAYGYTF.

J is TRBJ2-3 and V is TRBV9; tentatively, D is TRBD1 (6 bases). The CDR3 has 13 amino acids. V was pared by 2 bases and J by 6 bases, with 10 bases between. Germline lookup yields CDR1 SGDLS and CDR2 YYNGEE. The CDR3 nucleotides are TGTGCCAGCAGCGTCAGGGGTCCCGATACGCAGTATTTT. Translated: CASSVRGPDTQYF. Variable domain in full (rest from reference TRBV9 and TRBJ2-3): DSGVTQTPKHLITATGQRVTLRCSPRSGDLSVYWYQQSLDQGLQFLIQYYNGEERAKGNILERFSAQQFPDLHSELNLSSLELGDSALYFCASSVRGPDTQYFGPGTRLTVL.

The V and J genes are TRBV21-1 and TRBJ1-3; the DNA was not used to check the table's D call, TRBD1. TRBV21-1 is listed as a pseudogene. The CDR3 is made up of 16 amino acids. This CDR3 reads CASSDNARTRRVTIYF. In DNA form, the CDR3 reads TGTGCCAGCAGCGACAACGCGCGGACAAGGCGAGTCACCATATATTTT.

This clone came up once. This rearrangement joins TRBV11-2 to TRBJ2-7, with 8 positions matching TRBD2. V was clipped by 2 bases and J by 6 bases; unmatched bases: 9. The CDR3 covers 15 residues. CDR1 is SGHAT, CDR2 FQNNGV, per germline. This chain's CDR3 is CASSLNGAGGFEQYF. In DNA form, the CDR3 reads TGTGCCAGCAGCTTAAATGGGGCGGGGGGATTCGAGCAGTACTTC. The whole variable domain, filled in from reference TRBV11-2 and TRBJ2-7, reads EAGVAQSPRYKIIEKRQSVAFWCNPISGHATLYWYQQILGQGPKLLIQFQNNGVVDDSQLPKDRFSAERLKGVDSTLKIQPAKLEDSAVYLCASSLNGAGGFEQYFGPGTRLTVT.

This chain joins TRBV7-9 and TRBJ1-5; D remains ambiguous. V was shortened by 5 bases and J by 2 bases, with 13 bases between the two germline ends. This CDR3 has 15 residues. Per the germline V gene, CDR1 is SEHNR and CDR2 is FQNEAQ (reference sequence). The CDR3 loop is CASSLGWGGNQPQHF. The CDR3 nucleotides are TGTGCCAGCAGCCTGGGGTGGGGTGGCAATCAGCCCCAGCATTTT.

Only one count was recorded for this clone. The V call is TRBV5-4, the J call TRBJ2-4; a possible D gene is TRBD1 (6 bases). This CDR3 spans 15 amino acids. The V and J ends lost 7 bases and 0 bases respectively, with 14 bases between them. Looked up from germline, CDR1 is SGHNT and CDR2 is YYREEE (reference sequence). CDR3 nucleotide sequence: TGTGCCAGCCCAGATGGGGGCACAGCCAAAAACATTCAGTACTTC. This gives the protein CASPDGGTAKNIQYF. The complete variable domain, with remaining parts taken from reference TRBV5-4 and TRBJ2-4, reads ETGVTQSPTHLIKTRGQQVTLRCSSQSGHNTVSWYQQALGQGPQFIFQYYREEENGRGNFPPRFSGLQFPNYSSELNVNALELDDSALYLCASPDGGTAKNIQYFGAGTRLSVL.

This clone was picked up one time. The V call is TRBV4-1, the J call TRBJ1-2, with 9 bases that match TRBD1. The germline CDR1 and CDR2 sequences are MGHRA and YSYEKL. The CDR3 spans 13 residues. The V segment lost 4 bases and the J segment 6 bases; nucleotides outside the gene matches: 3. The CDR3 DNA follows: TGCGCCAGCAGCCCCAGGGACAGGGATGGCTACACCTTC. This gives the protein CASSPRDRDGYTF.

This sequence joins TRBV29-1 and TRBJ1-2; D remains ambiguous. CDR3 length: 10 residues. The V gene lost 4 bases and the J gene lost 7 bases, with 7 bases spanning the gap. Germline V gene lookup returns CDR1 SQVTM and CDR2 ANQGSEA. As DNA, the CDR3 is TGCAGCGTTGCGGAGGGTGGCTACACCTTC. This sequence encodes CSVAEGGYTF.

This sequence joins TRBV9 and TRBJ2-7, with D maybe TRBD2 (6 bases). Trimming took 5 bases from V and 6 from J, leaving 12 bases between them. Germline V CDR1 and CDR2: SGDLS, YYNGEE. The CDR3 has 12 amino acids. CDR3 in DNA: TGTGCCAGCAGGGGGAGGTCGGGCGAGCAGTACTTC. This encodes CASRGRSGEQYF.

In its sample, this clone was seen once. This chain joins TRBV19 and TRBJ2-1; TRBD2 aligns across 13 bases. The germline V gene has CDR1 LNHDA and CDR2 SQIVND (reference sequence). V lost 3 bases and J lost 7; bases outside the gene matches: 6. The CDR3 spans 16 residues. CDR3 region: CASSITSGGAWNEQFF. DNA for the CDR3: TGTGCCAGTAGTATCACTAGCGGGGGGGCTTGGAATGAGCAGTTCTTC.

J is TRBJ1-1 and V is TRBV5-1; D unresolved. Trimming removed 2 bases from V and 4 bases from J, with 9 bases in between. Germline V lookup: CDR1 SGHRS, CDR2 YFSETQ. The CDR3 has 13 residues. The CDR3 loop is CASSFIGPTEAFF. DNA for the CDR3: TGCGCCAGCAGCTTTATAGGGCCCACTGAAGCTTTCTTT.

The chain links TRBV5-1 to TRBJ2-5; D not certain. V was shortened by 7 bases and J by 2 bases, with 18 bases between the two germline ends. This CDR3 contains 15 residues. The V gene's germline CDR1 is SGHRS and CDR2 YFSETQ. The CDR3 here is CASSPEIPQQETQYF. CDR3 nucleotide sequence: TGCGCCAGCTCGCCCGAGATCCCGCAACAAGAGACCCAGTACTTC.

The chain links TRBV14 to TRBJ1-6; D is uncertain. There are 13 residues in the CDR3. Trimming removed 5 bases from V and 5 bases from J, with 7 bases in between. Germline CDR1 reads SGHDN; CDR2 reads FVKESK. In nucleotides, the CDR3 is TGTGCCAGCAGCACAAGGGATAATTCACCCCTCCACTTT. As protein: CASSTRDNSPLHF.

This CDR3 is CASSAGTHYGYTF. CDR3 nucleotides: TGTGCCAGCAGTGCAGGGACTCACTATGGCTACACCTTC. The rearrangement uses TRBV6-1 and TRBJ1-2; tentative D call: TRBD1 (5 bases). The CDR3 runs 13 residues. Per germline, CDR1 MNHNS and CDR2 SASEGT. V lost 4 bases and J lost 3, with 9 bases in between.

The V gene is TRBV6-5, the J gene TRBJ2-7; D may correspond to TRBD1 or TRBD2 (5 bases each). Germline V gene lookup returns CDR1 MNHEY and CDR2 SVGAGI. The CDR3 has 13 residues. V shed 6 bases and J shed 0 bases, with 9 bases lying between them. The CDR3 DNA is TGTGCCAGCAGCCGGGACCTCTCCTACGAGCAGTACTTC. This translates into CASSRDLSYEQYF.

The V call is TRBV10-3, the J call TRBJ1-4, with 12 bases identical to TRBD1. V was pared by 4 bases and J by 7 bases, with 7 bases of the junction left unmatched. Germline V gives CDR1 ENHRY, CDR2 SYGVKD. The CDR3 spans 16 residues. In DNA form, the CDR3 reads TGTGCCATCAGTGGGACAGGGACAGGGGGCATTGAAAAACTGTTTTTT. It codes for CAISGTGTGGIEKLFF.

The chain carries TRBV18 and TRBJ1-1; 8 positions match TRBD1. Germline V CDR1 and CDR2: KGHSH, LQKENI. The CDR3 spans 14 residues. Trimming cost V 6 bases and J 3 bases; bases outside gene matches: 6. DNA for the CDR3: TGTGCCAGCTCCCCGGGACAGGCTTACACTGAAGCTTTCTTT. Its translation: CASSPGQAYTEAFF.

This clone was detected a few times. The V call is TRBV11-2, the J call TRBJ1-1, with a tentative D call TRBD1 (6 bases). Trimming removed 4 bases from V and 5 bases from J, with 14 bases in between. CDR3 length: 14 amino acids. Germline CDR1 SGHAT, CDR2 FQNNGV. In DNA form, the CDR3 reads TGTGCCAGCAGCTCGGCGGGGGCGAGGACTGAAGCTTTCTTT. This encodes CASSSAGARTEAFF.

Only a few counts were recorded for this clone. CDR3 sequence: CASSLGGQGRYGYTF. The CDR3 DNA reads TGCGCCAGCAGCTTGGGGGGACAGGGAAGGTATGGCTACACCTTC. The chain joins TRBV5-1 to TRBJ1-2, with TRBD1 identical over 9 bases. This CDR3 spans 15 amino acids. Germline lookup yields CDR1 SGHRS and CDR2 YFSETQ. V was pared by 0 bases and J by 5 bases, with 5 bases of the junction left unmatched.

DNA for the CDR3: TGTGCCAGCAGCCATTGGGAGGGGGGCACTGAAGCTTTCTTT. Translation gives CASSHWEGGTEAFF. The chain combines TRBV14 with TRBJ1-1; maybe TRBD1 (6 bases). The V gene lost 3 bases and the J gene lost 4 bases, with 12 bases spanning the gap. The CDR3 is made up of 14 amino acids. Per germline, CDR1 SGHDN and CDR2 FVKESK.

This chain connects TRBV5-6 to TRBJ1-5; 7 bases fit TRBD1. The CDR3 runs 13 residues. V was clipped by 4 bases and J by 7 bases; unmatched bases: 5. Germline assignment: CDR1 SGHDT and CDR2 YYEEEE. The CDR3 reads CASSHRGGQPQHF. CDR3 coding DNA: TGTGCCAGCAGCCACAGGGGCGGGCAGCCCCAGCATTTT.

This clone was detected only once. This chain joins TRBV5-6 and TRBJ2-2; no reliable D call. Between the trimmed V and J ends, which lost 4 bases and 7 bases, there was a span of 11 bases. Germline V lookup: CDR1 SGHDT, CDR2 YYEEEE. The CDR3 extends over 13 amino acids. CDR3 sequence (DNA): TGTGCCAGCAGCAGATGGACGGGCGGGGAGCTGTTTTTT. As protein: CASSRWTGGELFF.

The chain uses TRBV5-1 and TRBJ2-1, with TRBD2 identical over 10 bases. The germline V gene encodes CDR1 SGHRS and CDR2 YFSETQ. Trimming at V came to 0 bases and at J to 6 bases, leaving 3 bases not matched to a gene. The CDR3 length is 15 residues. The DNA for the CDR3 is TGCGCCAGCAGCTTGGAAGCGGGGGGGATCAATGAGCAGTTCTTC. Its protein product is CASSLEAGGINEQFF.

This clone has a handful of counts. The chain recombines TRBV7-8 with TRBJ1-1; D remains ambiguous. Germline V gives CDR1 SGHVS, CDR2 FQNEAQ. This CDR3 is 14 amino acids long. V was trimmed by 0 bases and J by 3 bases, leaving 8 bases between them. The CDR3 bases are TGTGCCAGCAGCTTAGCGTACTCCGACACTGAAGCTTTCTTT. This encodes CASSLAYSDTEAFF.

The rearrangement links TRBV6-5 to TRBJ1-1; 7 bases are shared with TRBD1. The length of the CDR3 is 14 residues. Per germline, CDR1 MNHEY and CDR2 SVGAGI. V trimming: 6 bases; J trimming: 6 bases; junction bases outside the gene matches: 10. The CDR3 reads CASREQGGGPEAFF. In nucleotides, the CDR3 is TGTGCCAGCAGGGAACAGGGAGGGGGCCCTGAAGCTTTCTTT.